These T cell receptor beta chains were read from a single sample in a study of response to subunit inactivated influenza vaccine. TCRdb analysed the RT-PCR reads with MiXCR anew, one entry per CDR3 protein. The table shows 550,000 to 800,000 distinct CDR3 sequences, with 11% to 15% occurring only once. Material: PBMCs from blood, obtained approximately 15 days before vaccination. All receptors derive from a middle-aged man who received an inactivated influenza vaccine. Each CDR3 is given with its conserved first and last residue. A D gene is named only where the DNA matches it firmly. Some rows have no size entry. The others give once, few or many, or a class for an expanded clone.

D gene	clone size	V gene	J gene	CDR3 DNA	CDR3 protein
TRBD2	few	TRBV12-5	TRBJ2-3	TGTGCTAGTGGCCCTGGACTAGCGGTCACAGATACGCAGTATTTT	CASGPGLAVTDTQYF
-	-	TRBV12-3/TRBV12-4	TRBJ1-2	TGTGCCAGCAGTTTAGGTGAGGGTGGCTACACCTTC	CASSLGEGGYTF
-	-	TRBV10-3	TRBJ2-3	TGTGCCATCAGTGCGGGATTCCGAGCCAACCCAGGAGATACGCAGTATTTT	CAISAGFRANPGDTQYF
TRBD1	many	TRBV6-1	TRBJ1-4	TGTGCCAGCAGCGTCGGACAGGGAAATGAAAAACTGTTTTTT	CASSVGQGNEKLFF
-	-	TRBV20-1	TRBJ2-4	TGCAGTGGGGAGGGGGTGAACATTCAGTACTTC	CSGEGVNIQYF
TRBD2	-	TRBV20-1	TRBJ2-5	TGCAGTGCTAGGAGGACAGCGGGGGAGGAGACCCAGTACTTC	CSARRTAGEETQYF
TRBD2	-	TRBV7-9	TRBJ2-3	TGTGCCAGCACCCGACTAGCTACAGATACGCAGTATTTT	CASTRLATDTQYF
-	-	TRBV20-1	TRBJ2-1	TGCAGTGCTAGAGAGGGGTCTGGTGGCAATGAGCAGTTCTTC	CSAREGSGGNEQFF
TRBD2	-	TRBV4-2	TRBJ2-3	TGTGCCAGCAGCCAAGTTCCACTAGCGACTAGCACAGATACGCAGTATTTT	CASSQVPLATSTDTQYF
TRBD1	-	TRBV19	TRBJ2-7	TGTGCCAGTGGAATACAGGGGTCGTCCTACGAGCAGTACTTC	CASGIQGSSYEQYF
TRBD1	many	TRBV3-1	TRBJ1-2	TGTGCCAGCAGCAAGACAGGGCTCGGCTACACCTTC	CASSKTGLGYTF
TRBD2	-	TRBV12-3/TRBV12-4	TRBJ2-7	TGTGCCAGCAGCATAGCGGGGGGTCTCTACGAGCAGTACTTC	CASSIAGGLYEQYF
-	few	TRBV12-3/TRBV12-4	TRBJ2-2	TGTGCCAGCAGTAATGAGGGTACCACCGGGGAGCTGTTTTTT	CASSNEGTTGELFF
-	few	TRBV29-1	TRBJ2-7	TGCAGCGCTGGTGACCCAGGGGTGGGGGAGCAGTACTTC	CSAGDPGVGEQYF
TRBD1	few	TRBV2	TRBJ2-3	TGTGCCAGCAGTGCTCGGGACAGGGGCACAGATACGCAGTATTTT	CASSARDRGTDTQYF
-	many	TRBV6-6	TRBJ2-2	TGTGCCAGCAGTCACGAGAGGGAGCTGTTTTTT	CASSHERELFF
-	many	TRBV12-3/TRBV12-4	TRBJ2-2	TGTGCCAGCAGTTTCGGAGCCGGGGAGCTGTTTTTT	CASSFGAGELFF
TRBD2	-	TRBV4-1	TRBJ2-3	TGCGCCAGCAGCCCGGACCCTAGCGGGGGGACAGATACGCAGTATTTT	CASSPDPSGGTDTQYF
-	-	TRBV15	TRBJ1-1	TGTGCCACCAGCAGAGGTTCGGTTTACACTGAAGCTTTCTTT	CATSRGSVYTEAFF
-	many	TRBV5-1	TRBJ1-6	TGCGCCAGCAGCTTGGACAGGGCTCATTCACCCCTCCACTTT	CASSLDRAHSPLHF
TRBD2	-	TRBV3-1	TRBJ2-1	TGTGCCAGCAGCCAAGTTCTAGCGGGGGGACGGCAGTTCTTC	CASSQVLAGGRQFF
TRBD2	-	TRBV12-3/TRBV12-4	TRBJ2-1	TGTGCCAGCACCGGACTAGCGGGAGGGCGTAAATACAATGAGCAGTTCTTC	CASTGLAGGRKYNEQFF
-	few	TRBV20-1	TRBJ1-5	TGCAGTGCTAGTCAGGCAGCACAAAATCAGCCCCAGCATTTT	CSASQAAQNQPQHF
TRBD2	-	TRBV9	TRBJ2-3	TGTGCCAGCAGCGTAGGGGGACTAGCGTCAAGTGGGCAGTATTTT	CASSVGGLASSGQYF
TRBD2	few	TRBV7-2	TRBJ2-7	TGTGCCAGCAGCTTAGAGGCGGGAGTAAGCTCCTACGAGCAGTACTTC	CASSLEAGVSSYEQYF
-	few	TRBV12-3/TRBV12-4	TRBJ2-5	TGTGCCAGCATCAAGGGGACCCCTCGGGGGGAGACCCAGTACTTC	CASIKGTPRGETQYF
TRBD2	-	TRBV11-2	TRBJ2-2	TGTGCCAGCAGCCGTCTTAACCCGGGACTAGCGGGAGGAGTGGGCGGGGAGCTGTTTTTT	CASSRLNPGLAGGVGGELFF
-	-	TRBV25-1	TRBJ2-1	TGTGCCAGCAGGGGAGGAGGGGGCTACAATGAGCAGTTCTTC	CASRGGGGYNEQFF
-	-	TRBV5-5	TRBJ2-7	TGTGCCAGCAGCTTGGACTACTACTACGAGCAGTACTTC	CASSLDYYYEQYF
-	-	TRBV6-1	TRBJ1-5	TGTGCCAGCAGTGAATTTGCCGTGACAGGACAGCCCCAGCATTTT	CASSEFAVTGQPQHF
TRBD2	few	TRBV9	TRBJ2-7	TGTGCCAGCAGCGTGACTAGCGGGTCTGGTCTTTACGAGCAGTACTTC	CASSVTSGSGLYEQYF